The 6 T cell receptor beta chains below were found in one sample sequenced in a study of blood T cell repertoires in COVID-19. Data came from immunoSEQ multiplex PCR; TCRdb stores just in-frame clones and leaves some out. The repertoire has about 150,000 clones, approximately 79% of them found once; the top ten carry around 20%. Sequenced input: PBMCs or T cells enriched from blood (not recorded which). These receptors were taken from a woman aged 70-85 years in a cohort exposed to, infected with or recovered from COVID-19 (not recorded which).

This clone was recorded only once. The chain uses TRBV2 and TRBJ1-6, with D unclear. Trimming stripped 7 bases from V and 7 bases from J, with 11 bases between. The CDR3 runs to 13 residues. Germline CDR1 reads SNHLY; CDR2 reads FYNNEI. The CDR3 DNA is TGTGCCAGCAAGGGAGATGGGAATTCACCCCTCCACTTT. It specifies CASKGDGNSPLHF.

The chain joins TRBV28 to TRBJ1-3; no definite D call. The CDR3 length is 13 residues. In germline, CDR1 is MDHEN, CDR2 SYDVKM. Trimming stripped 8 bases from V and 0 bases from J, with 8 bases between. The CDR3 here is CASYRVSGNTIYF. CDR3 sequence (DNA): TGTGCCAGCTACAGAGTCTCTGGAAACACCATATATTTT.

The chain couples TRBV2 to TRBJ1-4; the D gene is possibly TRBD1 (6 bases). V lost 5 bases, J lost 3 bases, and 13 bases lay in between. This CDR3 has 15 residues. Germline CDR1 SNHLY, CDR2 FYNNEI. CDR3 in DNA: TGTGCCAGCAGTCCAGGGGAGGGCGCTAATGAAAAACTGTTTTTT. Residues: CASSPGEGANEKLFF.

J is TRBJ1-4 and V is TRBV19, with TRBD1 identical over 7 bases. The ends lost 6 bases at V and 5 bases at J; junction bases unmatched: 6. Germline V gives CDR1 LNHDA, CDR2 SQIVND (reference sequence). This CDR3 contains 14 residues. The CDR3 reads CASRPGQQNEKLFF. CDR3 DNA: TGTGCCAGTAGACCGGGACAGCAAAATGAAAAACTGTTTTTT. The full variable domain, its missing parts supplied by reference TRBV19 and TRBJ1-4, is DGGITQSPKYLFRKEGQNVTLSCEQNLNHDAMYWYRQDPGQGLRLIYYSQIVNDFQKGDIAEGYSVSREKKESFPLTVTSAQKNPTAFYLCASRPGQQNEKLFFGSGTQLSVL.

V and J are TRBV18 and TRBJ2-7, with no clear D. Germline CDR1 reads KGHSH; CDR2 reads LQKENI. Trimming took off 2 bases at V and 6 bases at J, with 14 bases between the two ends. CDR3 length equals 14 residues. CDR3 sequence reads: CASSPSATGAEQYF. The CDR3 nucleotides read TGTGCCAGCTCACCATCGGCCACCGGAGCCGAGCAGTACTTC. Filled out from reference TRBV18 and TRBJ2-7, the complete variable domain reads NAGVMQNPRHLVRRRGQEARLRCSPMKGHSHVYWYRQLPEEGLKFMVYLQKENIIDESGMPKERFSAEFPKEGPSILRIQQVVRGDSAAYFCASSPSATGAEQYFGPGTRLTVT.

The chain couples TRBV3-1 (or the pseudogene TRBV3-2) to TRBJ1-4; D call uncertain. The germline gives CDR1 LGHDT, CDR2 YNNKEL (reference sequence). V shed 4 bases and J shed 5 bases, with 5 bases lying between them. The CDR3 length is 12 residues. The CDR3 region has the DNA TGTGCCAGCAGCCCCTTGAATGAAAAACTGTTTTTT. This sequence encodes CASSPLNEKLFF.